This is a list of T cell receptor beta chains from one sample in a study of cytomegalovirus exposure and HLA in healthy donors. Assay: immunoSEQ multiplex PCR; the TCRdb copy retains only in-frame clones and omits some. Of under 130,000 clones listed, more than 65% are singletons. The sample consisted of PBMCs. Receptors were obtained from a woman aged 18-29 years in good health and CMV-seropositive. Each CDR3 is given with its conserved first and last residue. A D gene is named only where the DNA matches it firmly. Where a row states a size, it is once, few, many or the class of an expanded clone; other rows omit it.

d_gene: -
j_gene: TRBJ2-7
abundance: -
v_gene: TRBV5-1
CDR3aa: CASSLGGGVGYEQYF
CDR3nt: TGCGCCAGCAGCTTGGGGGGCGGGGTGGGCTACGAGCAGTACTTC

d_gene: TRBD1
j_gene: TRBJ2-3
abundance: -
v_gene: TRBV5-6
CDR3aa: CASSLGQGSTDTQYF
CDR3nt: TGTGCCAGCAGCCTAGGACAGGGTAGCACAGATACGCAGTATTTT

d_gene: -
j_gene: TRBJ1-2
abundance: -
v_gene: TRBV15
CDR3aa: CATSAGGGNYGYTF
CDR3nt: TGTGCCACCAGCGCCGGTGGAGGGAACTATGGCTACACCTTC

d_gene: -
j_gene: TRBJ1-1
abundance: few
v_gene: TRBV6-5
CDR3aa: CASSYRGEAFF
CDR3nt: TGTGCCAGCAGTTACCGGGGGGAAGCTTTCTTT

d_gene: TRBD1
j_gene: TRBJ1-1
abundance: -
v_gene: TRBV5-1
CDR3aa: CASSLQGGNTEAFF
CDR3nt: TGCGCCAGCAGCTTACAGGGGGGAAACACTGAAGCTTTCTTT

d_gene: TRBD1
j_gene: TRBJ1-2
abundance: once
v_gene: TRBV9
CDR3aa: CASSVGGTGWNGYTF
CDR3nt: TGTGCCAGCAGCGTAGGCGGGACAGGGTGGAATGGCTACACCTTC

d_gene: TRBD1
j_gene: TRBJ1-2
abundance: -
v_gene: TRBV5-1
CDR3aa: CASRRTGGEGYTF
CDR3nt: TGCGCCAGCAGGAGAACAGGGGGGGAAGGCTACACCTTC

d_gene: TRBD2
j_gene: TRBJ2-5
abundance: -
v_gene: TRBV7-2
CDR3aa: CASSADLAGGRRETQYF
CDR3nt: TGTGCCAGCAGCGCAGATTTAGCGGGAGGGAGACGAGAGACCCAGTACTTC

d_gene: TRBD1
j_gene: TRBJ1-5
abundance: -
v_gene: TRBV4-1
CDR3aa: CASSHPGQGFRSNQPQHF
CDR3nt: TGCGCCAGCAGCCATCCGGGACAGGGGTTTAGGAGCAATCAGCCCCAGCATTTT

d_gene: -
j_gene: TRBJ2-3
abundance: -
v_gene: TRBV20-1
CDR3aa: CSGEEQDTQYF
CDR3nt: TGCAGTGGCGAGGAACAAGATACGCAGTATTTT

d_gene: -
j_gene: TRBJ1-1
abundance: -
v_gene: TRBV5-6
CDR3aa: CASSMTGNTEAFF
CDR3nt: TGTGCCAGCAGCATGACAGGGAACACTGAAGCTTTCTTT

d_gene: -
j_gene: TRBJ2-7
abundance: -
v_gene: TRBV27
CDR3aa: CASTAQPGRAYEQYF
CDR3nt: TGTGCCAGCACCGCTCAGCCAGGGCGAGCCTACGAGCAGTACTTC

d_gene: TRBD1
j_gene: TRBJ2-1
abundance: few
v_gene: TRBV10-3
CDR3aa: CAISDLGQGANEQFF
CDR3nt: TGTGCCATCAGTGATCTTGGACAGGGGGCCAATGAGCAGTTCTTC

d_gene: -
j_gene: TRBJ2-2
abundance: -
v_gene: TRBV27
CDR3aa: CASSLVITGELFF
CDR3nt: TGTGCCAGCAGTCTAGTCATAACCGGGGAGCTGTTTTTT

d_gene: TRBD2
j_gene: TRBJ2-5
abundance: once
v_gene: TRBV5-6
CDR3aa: CASSTKTSGRGETQYF
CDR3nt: TGTGCCAGCAGCACCAAGACTAGCGGGAGAGGTGAGACCCAGTACTTC

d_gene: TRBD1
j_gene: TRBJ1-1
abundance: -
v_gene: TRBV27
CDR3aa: CASSPYSGTGGTEAFF
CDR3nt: TGTGCCAGCAGTCCATACTCCGGGACAGGGGGCACTGAAGCTTTCTTT

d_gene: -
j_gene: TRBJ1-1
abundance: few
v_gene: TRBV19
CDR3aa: CASSISEDTEAFF
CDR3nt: TGTGCCAGTAGTATAAGTGAGGACACTGAAGCTTTCTTT

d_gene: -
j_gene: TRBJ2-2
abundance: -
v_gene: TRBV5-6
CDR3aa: CASSFGQSNTGELFF
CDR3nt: TGTGCCAGCAGCTTTGGACAGTCTAACACCGGGGAGCTGTTTTTT

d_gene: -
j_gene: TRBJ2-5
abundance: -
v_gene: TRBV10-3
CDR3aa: CAISDIKAGSRETQYF
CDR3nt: TGTGCCATCAGTGACATAAAAGCAGGATCGAGAGAGACCCAGTACTTC

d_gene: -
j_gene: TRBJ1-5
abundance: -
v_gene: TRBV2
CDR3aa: CASSDWSLGAQPQHF
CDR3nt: TGTGCCAGCAGTGATTGGAGTTTGGGGGCCCAGCCCCAGCATTTT

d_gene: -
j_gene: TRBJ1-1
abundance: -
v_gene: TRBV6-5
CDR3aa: CASSYFGGMNTEAFF
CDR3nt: TGTGCCAGCAGTTACTTTGGGGGCATGAACACTGAAGCTTTCTTT

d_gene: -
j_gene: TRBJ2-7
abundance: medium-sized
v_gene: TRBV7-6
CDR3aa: CASSLWSLGAGEGEQYF
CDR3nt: TGTGCCAGCAGCTTATGGTCCTTGGGGGCGGGAGAGGGCGAGCAGTACTTC

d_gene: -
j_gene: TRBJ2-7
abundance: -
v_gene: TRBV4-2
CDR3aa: CASSQGVGEGYEQYF
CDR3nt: TGTGCCAGCAGCCAAGGGGTAGGGGAAGGGTACGAGCAGTACTTC

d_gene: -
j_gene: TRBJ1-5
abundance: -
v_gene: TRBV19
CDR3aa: CASRRGRQIYSNQPQHF
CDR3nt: TGTGCCAGTAGAAGGGGAAGGCAGATCTATAGCAATCAGCCCCAGCATTTT

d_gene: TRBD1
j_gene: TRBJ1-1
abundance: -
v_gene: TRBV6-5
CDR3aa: CASSIRQGAVTEAFF
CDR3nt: TGTGCCAGCAGTATTCGACAGGGGGCGGTTACCGAAGCTTTCTTT

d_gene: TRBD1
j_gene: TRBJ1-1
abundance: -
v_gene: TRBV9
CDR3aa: CASSVGDSMNTEAFF
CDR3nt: TGTGCCAGCAGCGTAGGGGACAGCATGAACACTGAAGCTTTCTTT

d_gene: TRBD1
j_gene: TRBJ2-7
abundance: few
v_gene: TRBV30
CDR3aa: CAWGTGTGVYEQYF
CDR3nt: TGTGCCTGGGGGACCGGGACAGGGGTCTACGAGCAGTACTTC

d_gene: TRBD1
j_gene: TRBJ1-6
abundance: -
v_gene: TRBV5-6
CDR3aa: CASSLGQGGSPLHF
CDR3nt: TGTGCCAGCAGCTTGGGACAGGGCGGTTCACCCCTCCACTTT

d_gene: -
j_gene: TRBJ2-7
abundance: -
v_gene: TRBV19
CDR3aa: CASSVDRFSYEQYF
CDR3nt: TGTGCCAGTAGTGTAGACAGGTTCTCCTACGAGCAGTACTTC